These 19 T cell receptor beta chains were sequenced from one sample in a study of blood T cell repertoires in COVID-19. Produced via immunoSEQ multiplex PCR; TCRdb's table is partial and in-frame only. The data hold 35,000 to 50,000 clones, with approximately 89% observed a single time. Material: peripheral blood. The receptors derive from a human donor in a cohort sampled during active COVID-19.

The gene calls are TRBV7-2 and TRBJ2-3; the D is unclear. Deletions cut 1 base from V and 0 bases from J, with 5 bases between. CDR1 is SGHTA and CDR2 is FQGNSA in the germline V gene. This CDR3 is 14 amino acids long. The CDR3 loop reads CASSLVESTDTQYF. CDR3 nucleotide sequence: TGTGCCAGCAGCTTAGTCGAGAGCACAGATACGCAGTATTTT.

The gene calls are TRBV5-6 and TRBJ2-5; possible D gene TRBD2, 5 bases. The germline gives CDR1 SGHDT, CDR2 YYEEEE. CDR3 length: 14 amino acids. V lost 4 bases and J lost 5, with 15 bases in between. CDR3 region: CASSPRLWRETQYF. For the CDR3, the DNA is TGTGCCAGCAGCCCGAGGCTCTGGAGGGAGACCCAGTACTTC.

V is TRBV11-3 and J is TRBJ2-6; possibly TRBD1 for D (5 bases). This CDR3 spans 16 amino acids. The germline V gene has CDR1 SGHNT and CDR2 YENEEA. The V and J ends lost 4 bases and 0 bases respectively, with 10 bases between them. The CDR3 spells CASSSGQGSGANVLTF. In DNA form, the CDR3 reads TGTGCCAGCAGCTCCGGCCAGGGCTCTGGGGCCAACGTCCTGACTTTC.

This chain links TRBV20-1 with TRBJ2-3; weak D call: TRBD2 (5 bases). The CDR3 is made up of 11 amino acids. The V and J ends lost 7 bases and 4 bases respectively, with 9 bases between them. The V gene's germline CDR1 is DFQATT and CDR2 SNEGSKA (reference sequence). The CDR3 sequence is CSGGGADTQYF. The CDR3 coding sequence is TGCAGTGGTGGAGGCGCAGATACGCAGTATTTT.

The chain has TRBV5-4 and TRBJ2-3; 7 bases are shared with TRBD1. V lost 4 bases and J lost 2; bases outside the gene matches: 19. The germline V gene has CDR1 SGHNT and CDR2 YYREEE (reference sequence). CDR3 length equals 19 residues. The CDR3 spells CASSGPGTDQDHYTDTQYF. In nucleotides, the CDR3 is TGTGCCAGCAGCGGGCCAGGGACAGATCAAGACCACTACACAGATACGCAGTATTTT. Variable domain in full (rest from reference TRBV5-4 and TRBJ2-3): ETGVTQSPTHLIKTRGQQVTLRCSSQSGHNTVSWYQQALGQGPQFIFQYYREEENGRGNFPPRFSGLQFPNYSSELNVNALELDDSALYLCASSGPGTDQDHYTDTQYFGPGTRLTVL.

The chain links TRBV28 to TRBJ2-3, with 8 positions matching TRBD1. After removal of 6 bases from V and 1 base from J, the junction contained 6 bases not matched to a gene. Germline loops: CDR1 MDHEN, CDR2 SYDVKM. CDR3 length: 15 residues. CDR3 protein: CASSPDRAGTDTQYF. CDR3 nucleotides: TGTGCCAGCAGCCCGGACAGGGCGGGCACAGATACGCAGTATTTT.

This clone has only one observation. The chain employs TRBV2 and TRBJ1-2, with 9 bases lining up with TRBD1. The germline V gene encodes CDR1 SNHLY and CDR2 FYNNEI. The junction had 15 bases not matched to a gene; V was cut back by 6 bases and J by 7 bases. The length of the CDR3 is 16 residues. The CDR3 DNA is TGTGCCAGCAGAGACATCCGGGACAGGGAATTGGGTGGCTACACCTTC. This gives the protein CASRDIRDRELGGYTF.

The chain is built from TRBV3-1 (or the pseudogene TRBV3-2) and TRBJ1-1; no firm D call. Germline lookup yields CDR1 LGHDT and CDR2 YNNKEL (reference sequence). The germline V and J ends were trimmed by 4 bases and 6 bases, with 9 bases remaining between them. This CDR3 is 12 amino acids long. The CDR3 sequence: CASSPPLSEAFF. The CDR3 coding sequence is TGTGCCAGCAGCCCCCCTTTATCTGAAGCTTTCTTT.

J is TRBJ2-3 and V is TRBV10-1, with 9 bases matching TRBD1. The CDR3 contains 14 residues. Trimming removed 7 bases from V and 3 bases from J; junction bases left unmatched: 5. Germline CDR1 is WNHNN and CDR2 is SYGVQD (reference sequence). CDR3 bases: TGCGCCAGCATGGACAGGGGATCTACAGATACGCAGTATTTT. It translates to CASMDRGSTDTQYF.

The J gene is TRBJ1-1, the V gene TRBV27; 8 positions agree with TRBD1. Germline V lookup: CDR1 MNHEY, CDR2 SMNVEV (reference sequence). This CDR3 contains 13 residues. V gave up 0 bases and J gave up 11 bases; unmatched junction bases: 5. The CDR3 protein is CASSLSQGARAFF. CDR3 DNA sequence: TGTGCCAGCAGTTTATCTCAGGGGGCGCGGGCTTTCTTT.

In this sample, this clone turned up once. This chain joins TRBV20-1 and TRBJ1-5, with TRBD1 matching 9 bases. Trimming at V came to 3 bases and at J to 7 bases, leaving 16 bases not matched to a gene. The germline V gene has CDR1 DFQATT and CDR2 SNEGSKA (reference sequence). This CDR3 contains 17 residues. CDR3 sequence reads: CSASATLFRTGAQPQHF. DNA for the CDR3: TGCAGTGCTAGTGCCACACTCTTTAGGACAGGGGCGCAGCCCCAGCATTTT.

The genes are TRBV7-9 and TRBJ2-2; possibly TRBD1 for D (5 bases). Trimming stripped 5 bases from V and 0 bases from J, with 16 bases between. CDR3 length: 17 residues. Germline assignment: CDR1 SEHNR and CDR2 FQNEAQ (reference sequence). The CDR3 sequence is CASSHRLTDANTGELFF. The CDR3 nucleotides are TGTGCCAGCAGCCATCGGCTGACAGACGCGAACACCGGGGAGCTGTTTTTT.

This sequence joins TRBV27 and TRBJ1-2; 7 bases are shared with TRBD1. Trimming removed 4 bases from V and 4 bases from J; junction bases left unmatched: 9. The CDR3 runs to 15 residues. Germline loops: CDR1 MNHEY, CDR2 SMNVEV (reference sequence). CDR3 in amino acids: CASSYRTGALYGYTF. As DNA, the CDR3 is TGTGCCAGCAGTTACAGGACAGGAGCCCTCTATGGCTACACCTTC.

The chain carries TRBV28 and TRBJ2-1; 7 positions match TRBD1. The CDR3 loop spans 18 amino acids. The V gene end was trimmed by 4 bases and the J gene end by 1 base; junction bases not matched to a gene: 13. CDR1 is MDHEN and CDR2 is SYDVKM in the germline V gene. Written as DNA, the CDR3 is TGTGCCAGCAGTTGGCCAGGGGGACCCCTGGGGTCCTACAATGAGCAGTTCTTC. Translating it yields CASSWPGGPLGSYNEQFF.

The V call is TRBV30, the J call TRBJ2-3, with TRBD1 as a possible D gene (5 bases). This CDR3 has 15 residues. From germline, CDR1 is GTSNPN and CDR2 SVGIG (reference sequence). V was clipped by 4 bases and J by 3 bases, with 17 bases between them. This CDR3 is CAWTPRTPPTDTQYF. The CDR3 DNA follows: TGTGCCTGGACCCCCCGGACACCCCCAACAGATACGCAGTATTTT.

V usage is TRBV3-1 (or the pseudogene TRBV3-2) and J usage is TRBJ2-1, with TRBD2 as a possible D gene (6 bases). Trimming stripped 0 bases from V and 4 bases from J, with 10 bases between. The CDR3 covers 15 residues. The germline V gene encodes CDR1 LGHDT and CDR2 YNNKEL (reference sequence). The CDR3 DNA sequence: TGTGCCAGCAGCCAAGAAGCTAGCGTTTACAATGAGCAGTTCTTC. Translated, it gives CASSQEASVYNEQFF.

V and J are TRBV5-1 and TRBJ2-3; the match to TRBD1 covers 7 bases. CDR3 length equals 15 residues. Per the germline V gene, CDR1 is SGHRS and CDR2 is YFSETQ. The J segment lost 3 bases and the V segment lost 0 bases, leaving 4 bases of the junction unmatched. The CDR3 nucleotides are TGCGCCAGCAGCTTGGATGGGGACAGAACAGATACGCAGTATTTT. Amino acids: CASSLDGDRTDTQYF.

The chain is built from TRBV5-5 and TRBJ2-2; 10 bases align to TRBD1. The CDR3 is 18 residues long. Trimming took 3 bases from V and 6 from J; bases not matched to a gene: 14. Germline CDR1 is SGHKS and CDR2 is YYEKEE (reference sequence). CDR3 in amino acids: CASSWEGPGQGMAGELFF. The DNA of the CDR3 is TGTGCCAGCAGCTGGGAGGGGCCGGGACAGGGGATGGCCGGGGAGCTGTTTTTT.

This clone was observed a handful of times. The rearrangement uses TRBV9 and TRBJ2-2, with 7 nucleotides matching TRBD1. V lost 3 bases, J lost 0 bases, and 8 bases stayed unmatched. There are 17 residues in the CDR3. Germline V gene data show CDR1 as SGDLS and CDR2 as YYNGEE. CDR3 nucleotide sequence: TGTGCCAGCAGCGATAGGACAGGCCCACCGAACACCGGGGAGCTGTTTTTT. Translation: CASSDRTGPPNTGELFF.